Listed here are 9 T cell receptor beta chains from one sample, sequenced in a study of shared clonotypes between healthy human individuals. Using immunoSEQ multiplex PCR, the repertoire was profiled, and TCRdb retains in-frame clones only, with some absent. The table shows around 510,000 clones, with 90% to 96% occurring only once. Sequencing input: naive CD4+ T cells sorted from blood. The subset was: CD45RA+ positively selected. These receptors came from a woman aged 30 to 39 in good health.

This sequence joins TRBV4-1 and TRBJ2-2; a possible D gene is TRBD1 (5 bases). In germline, CDR1 is MGHRA, CDR2 YSYEKL. Trimming shortened V by 0 bases and J by 7 bases, and 9 bases separated the two germline ends. There are 14 residues in the CDR3. The CDR3 nucleotides read TGCGCCAGCAGCCAAGAGGGGCGCGACGGGGAGCTGTTTTTT. Its translation: CASSQEGRDGELFF.

This chain connects TRBV2 to TRBJ2-5; TRBD1 matches at 9 bases. The CDR3 contains 15 residues. The trim removed 4 bases at V and 4 bases at J, leaving 7 bases unmatched. Germline lookup yields CDR1 SNHLY and CDR2 FYNNEI. The CDR3 protein is CASSVDRGVRETQYF. The CDR3 DNA follows: TGTGCCAGCAGTGTGGACAGGGGTGTACGAGAGACCCAGTACTTC.

This chain uses TRBV5-1 with TRBJ2-7, with D tentatively TRBD2 (6 bases). CDR1 and CDR2 from the germline V gene are SGHRS and YFSETQ. This CDR3 comprises 16 residues. V lost 0 bases to trimming and J lost 0 bases, with 13 bases between them. The CDR3 loop reads CASSLDPSVSSYEQYF. DNA of the CDR3: TGCGCCAGCAGCTTGGATCCTAGCGTAAGCTCCTACGAGCAGTACTTC.

Remarks on this clone: The identical CDR3 is also encoded by other nucleotide sequences in the sample. V gene TRBV7-2 combines with J gene TRBJ2-7; no definite D call. The CDR3 contains 11 residues. The germline CDR1 and CDR2 sequences are SGHTA and FQGNSA. V lost 5 bases and J lost 4, with 6 bases in between. For the CDR3, the DNA is TGTGCCAGCAGCCGTAGGTACGAGCAGTACTTC. This codes for CASSRRYEQYF.

This sequence joins TRBV19 and TRBJ1-5, with D tentatively TRBD1 (5 bases). The ends were cut back, 8 bases at V and 0 bases at J, with 5 bases in the middle. This CDR3 is 12 amino acids long. Germline CDR1 is LNHDA and CDR2 is SQIVND (reference sequence). The CDR3 reads CASQGSNQPQHF. The CDR3 nucleotides are TGTGCCAGTCAGGGTAGCAATCAGCCCCAGCATTTT. Based on the CDR3 plus reference TRBV19 and TRBJ1-5, the full variable domain is DGGITQSPKYLFRKEGQNVTLSCEQNLNHDAMYWYRQDPGQGLRLIYYSQIVNDFQKGDIAEGYSVSREKKESFPLTVTSAQKNPTAFYLCASQGSNQPQHFGDGTRLSIL.

In its sample, this clone was seen a few times. CDR3 sequence reads: CASGIAGGGDNQPQHF. The CDR3 nucleotides read TGTGCCAGCGGGATCGCAGGGGGCGGGGACAATCAGCCCCAGCATTTT. The gene calls are TRBV27 and TRBJ1-5; 8 bases match TRBD1. The V segment lost 8 bases and the J segment 3 bases; nucleotides outside the gene matches: 12. Germline CDR1 MNHEY, CDR2 SMNVEV (reference sequence). The CDR3 consists of 16 residues.

The rearrangement uses TRBV7-9 and TRBJ1-4; TRBD1 matches at 9 bases. In germline, CDR1 is SEHNR, CDR2 FQNEAQ (reference sequence). The CDR3 length is 15 residues. Trimming took 1 base from V and 8 from J; bases not matched to a gene: 5. The CDR3: CASSLDTGGMEKLFF. In DNA, the CDR3 is TGTGCCAGCAGCTTAGACACAGGGGGCATGGAAAAACTGTTTTTT.

The chain couples TRBV29-1 to TRBJ1-1, with 9 bases that match TRBD1. The CDR3 is made up of 13 amino acids. V was clipped by 6 bases and J by 6 bases; unmatched bases: 8. CDR1 is SQVTM, CDR2 ANQGSEA, per germline. Here the CDR3 reads CSVATQGAAEAFF. The CDR3 DNA reads as TGCAGCGTAGCCACACAGGGGGCCGCTGAAGCTTTCTTT.

The chain couples TRBV15 to TRBJ2-7; TRBD1 might be the D (5 bases). Germline loops: CDR1 LNHNV, CDR2 YYDKDF (reference sequence). The CDR3 has 15 amino acids. V lost 3 bases and J lost 3, with 15 bases in between. CDR3 nucleotides: TGTGCCACCAGCAGGGACAAAAACCCCGTCTACGAGCAGTACTTC. Amino acids: CATSRDKNPVYEQYF.